This T cell receptor (beta chain) stems from a study of cytomegalovirus exposure and HLA in healthy donors. Study-level background: The study placed 80% to 90% of its approximately 380 genotyped donors in the Caucasian-associated ancestry cluster. Whole-study findings and limits: Cytomegalovirus-associated TCR beta chains were listed, numbering 150 to 200. Segments of the TCR beta V type were, in most cases, productive about 90% or about 30% of the time in an earlier analysis.

The CDR3 length is 13 residues. Germline-derived CDR1 and CDR2 are SNHLY and FYNNEI. With 8 bases removed from V and 1 base from J, the gap between germline ends came to 12 bases. Amplification used 60 Vbeta primers and 13 Jbeta primers. Sequencing was performed with immunoSEQ multiplex PCR; in TCRdb, only in-frame clones are kept and a portion is missing. The listing contains about 200,000 clones. Points on this clone: The antigen is not known.

The TCR comes from a girl between 2 and 10 years old in good health and CMV-seropositive. The chain has TRBV2 and TRBJ2-7; tentative D call: TRBD2 (5 bases). Sequenced material: PBMCs. The DNA for the CDR3 is TGTGCCAGCTTCCCCGGAGGTTCCTACGAGCAGTACTTC. Its protein product is CASFPGGSYEQYF. Complete variable domain (other parts from reference TRBV2 and TRBJ2-7): EPEVTQTPSHQVTQMGQEVILRCVPISNHLYFYWYRQILGQKVEFLVSFYNNEISEKSEIFDDQFSVERPDGSNFTLKIRSTKLEDSAMYFCASFPGGSYEQYFGPGTRLTVT.